The 6 T cell receptor beta chains given below trace back to one sample, sequenced in a study of radiotherapy plus CTLA-4 blockade in lung cancer. The method was immunoSEQ multiplex PCR; TCRdb's version includes in-frame clones alone and lacks a portion of them. Of approximately 28,000 clones in the sample, approximately 80% were seen once. Sequencing was performed on peripheral blood, taken from a patient treated with radiotherapy plus ipilimumab. All receptors derive from a human donor with non-small cell lung cancer that progressed on radiotherapy plus ipilimumab.

The chain joins TRBV9 to TRBJ1-3; 7 nucleotides match TRBD1. The junction had 12 bases not matched to a gene; V was cut back by 5 bases and J by 4 bases. Germline V CDR1 and CDR2: SGDLS, YYNGEE. This CDR3 has 16 amino acids. Here the CDR3 DNA reads TGTGCCAGCAGTTGGGGAACAGGGGAAGGAGGAAACACCATATATTTT. It specifies CASSWGTGEGGNTIYF. Variable domain in full (rest from reference TRBV9 and TRBJ1-3): DSGVTQTPKHLITATGQRVTLRCSPRSGDLSVYWYQQSLDQGLQFLIQYYNGEERAKGNILERFSAQQFPDLHSELNLSSLELGDSALYFCASSWGTGEGGNTIYFGEGSWLTVV.

This clone was recorded once. The chain couples TRBV7-9 to TRBJ2-1, with D perhaps matching TRBD1 or TRBD2 (5 bases each). Germline values: CDR1 SEHNR, CDR2 FQNEAQ (reference sequence). Deletions cut 1 base from V and 8 bases from J, with 9 bases between. The CDR3 contains 13 residues. Here the CDR3 DNA reads TGTGCCAGCAGCTTAGAGAGGGGTGATGAGCAGTTCTTC. This codes for CASSLERGDEQFF.

The CDR3 is CASSYNGGSTEAFF. The CDR3 bases are TGTGCCAGCAGTTACAATGGAGGGAGCACTGAAGCTTTCTTT. The V and J genes are TRBV6-5 and TRBJ1-1; D is undetermined. Germline loops: CDR1 MNHEY, CDR2 SVGAGI. CDR3 size: 14 residues. The V end was cut by 2 bases, the J end by 4 bases, with 11 bases between.

The chain links TRBV5-6 to TRBJ1-1; maybe TRBD1 (6 bases). CDR1 and CDR2 from the germline V gene are SGHDT and YYEEEE. The length of the CDR3 is 14 residues. With 0 bases removed from V and 6 bases from J, the gap between germline ends came to 12 bases. CDR3 amino acids: CASSLVPEGAEAFF. The CDR3 region has the DNA TGTGCCAGCAGCTTGGTCCCCGAGGGGGCTGAAGCTTTCTTT.

The gene calls are TRBV2 and TRBJ2-1; a possible D gene is TRBD1 (6 bases). The CDR3 covers 13 residues. The germline V gene encodes CDR1 SNHLY and CDR2 FYNNEI. Trimming took off 6 bases at V and 13 bases at J, with 19 bases between the two ends. Here the CDR3 reads CASRDDRSLGQFF. The CDR3 coding sequence is TGTGCCAGCAGAGACGACAGGAGTTTGGGTCAGTTCTTC.

About this clone itself: Different DNA sequences within this sample yield the same CDR3. The chain links TRBV2 to TRBJ2-1; 11 nucleotides match TRBD2. The CDR3 is made up of 20 amino acids. Germline values: CDR1 SNHLY, CDR2 FYNNEI. The J segment lost 0 bases and the V segment lost 6 bases, leaving 16 bases of the junction unmatched. For the CDR3, the DNA is TGTGCCAGCAGGAGGGCAAATAGCGGGGGGGCGGGTCTCTCCTACAATGAGCAGTTCTTC. Amino acids: CASRRANSGGAGLSYNEQFF.